This T cell receptor beta chain was identified in a study of blood T cells in healthy people across ages. The CDR3 extends over 15 amino acids. Trimming took off 0 bases at V and 5 bases at J, with 11 bases between the two ends. The germline V gene encodes CDR1 LNHNV and CDR2 YYDKDF (reference sequence). PCR was performed a second time for roughly 7 to 12 cycles using a sample-barcoded 5' primer and a J-beta primer mix. TCRdb re-called the 5' RACE reads with MiXCR, one entry per CDR3 protein. The table has about 2 million distinct CDR3 sequences, around half seen once. The source is a woman aged 35 to 49 in good health. Sequencing was carried out using blood. The chain uses TRBV15 and TRBJ1-3; D perhaps matches TRBD1 (5 bases). CDR3 DNA: TGTGCCACCAGCAGAGATTGGCAGGGAAGAAACACCATATATTTT. Its protein is CATSRDWQGRNTIYF. Looking up the rest from reference TRBV15 and TRBJ1-3 gives the full variable domain: DAMVIQNPRYQVTQFGKPVTLSCSQTLNHNVMYWYQQKSSQAPKLLFHYYDKDFNNEADTPDNFQSRRPNTSFCFLDIRSPGLGDTAMYLCATSRDWQGRNTIYFGEGSWLTVV.